These T cell receptor beta chains were read from a single sample in a study of OX40 agonist ivuxolimab in advanced cancers. Sequencing was performed with immunoSEQ multiplex PCR; in TCRdb, only in-frame clones are kept and a portion is missing. The sample holds approximately 120,000 clones, 92% seen once. Specimen: CD4+ or CD8+ T cells sorted from blood, collected in a trial of the OX40 agonist ivuxolimab. These receptors came from an adult with an advanced solid tumor such as melanoma, head and neck, liver or kidney cancer. The CDR3 runs from the conserved cysteine through the conserved F or W. Each record gives: J gene, CDR3 length, V gene, D gene, clone size, CDR3 protein, CDR3 DNA. A D gene is named only where the DNA matches it firmly. Only part of the rows carry a size: once, few, many, or a class if the clone is expanded.

>TRBJ2-5|13|TRBV7-2|-|-
CASSSDRQETQYF
TGTGCCAGCAGCTCTGACAGACAAGAGACCCAGTACTTC
>TRBJ2-7|14|TRBV19|TRBD2|-
CASRTSGTSYEQYF
TGTGCCAGTCGGACTAGCGGGACATCCTACGAGCAGTACTTC
>TRBJ2-7|13|TRBV6-1|-|-
CASSEFPGYEQYF
TGTGCCAGCAGCGAGTTCCCGGGATACGAGCAGTACTTC
>TRBJ2-2|16|TRBV5-1|-|-
CASSMTLTENTGELFF
TGCGCCAGCAGTATGACCCTCACGGAGAACACCGGGGAGCTGTTTTTT
>TRBJ2-2|14|TRBV28|-|-
CASSFYENTGELFF
TGTGCCAGCAGTTTCTACGAGAACACCGGGGAGCTGTTTTTT
>TRBJ2-5|12|TRBV10-2|-|-
CASSESRETQYF
TGCGCCAGCAGTGAGTCCAGGGAGACCCAGTACTTC
>TRBJ2-3|14|TRBV5-1|TRBD2|-
CASSFYAGEDTQYF
TGCGCCAGCAGCTTCTACGCGGGAGAAGATACGCAGTATTTT
>TRBJ2-2|14|TRBV5-6|-|-
CASTRTENTGELFF
TGTGCCAGCACTCGTACGGAGAACACCGGGGAGCTGTTTTTT
>TRBJ1-1|15|TRBV19|TRBD1|-
CASSSGTGGFTEAFF
TGTGCCAGTAGTTCCGGGACAGGGGGCTTCACTGAAGCTTTCTTT
>TRBJ2-7|15|TRBV27|-|-
CASSLNSRVKNEQYF
TGTGCCAGCAGCCTAAACTCACGGGTGAAAAACGAGCAGTACTTC
>TRBJ1-1|15|TRBV5-1|-|-
CASSFGTGLNTEAFF
TGCGCCAGCAGCTTCGGAACAGGGCTTAACACTGAAGCTTTCTTT
>TRBJ2-5|13|TRBV11-2|-|-
CASSLAGAETQYF
TGTGCCAGCAGCTTAGCAGGGGCCGAGACCCAGTACTTC
>TRBJ2-7|13|TRBV2|TRBD2|-
CASTTSGRYEQYF
TGTGCCAGCACGACTAGCGGGAGATACGAGCAGTACTTC
>TRBJ1-3|13|TRBV6-5|TRBD1|-
CASSDRGGNTIYF
TGTGCCAGCAGTGACAGGGGTGGGAACACCATATATTTT
>TRBJ1-2|11|TRBV20-1|-|-
CSALQFYGYTF
TGCAGTGCGTTACAGTTCTATGGCTACACCTTC
>TRBJ1-2|15|TRBV5-1|TRBD1|-
CASSLGGTGDYGYTF
TGCGCCAGCAGCTTGGGGGGGACAGGAGATTATGGCTACACCTTC
>TRBJ1-1|16|TRBV13|-|-
CASSLLGQIRTTEAFF
TGTGCCAGCAGCTTACTAGGACAGATTAGGACCACTGAAGCTTTCTTT
>TRBJ2-5|14|TRBV30|-|-
CAWSVPVLWETQYF
TGTGCCTGGAGTGTACCGGTTTTGTGGGAGACCCAGTACTTC
>TRBJ1-5|15|TRBV30|-|-
CAWGKNRASNQPQHF
TGTGCCTGGGGGAAAAACAGGGCCAGCAATCAGCCCCAGCATTTT
>TRBJ2-3|19|TRBV12-5|-|-
CASGLVISISGPSTDTQYF
TGTGCTAGTGGTTTGGTAATTAGCATTTCGGGGCCTAGCACAGATACGCAGTATTTT
>TRBJ2-1|11|TRBV20-1|TRBD1|-
CTPGQGNEQFF
TGCACACCGGGACAGGGGAATGAGCAGTTCTTC
>TRBJ2-1|19|TRBV11-2|TRBD2|-
CASSLAGLAADPSYNEQFF
TGTGCCAGCAGCTTAGCCGGACTAGCGGCCGACCCATCCTACAATGAGCAGTTCTTC
>TRBJ1-2|13|TRBV6-5|-|-
CASSYLGSGGYTF
TGTGCCAGCAGTTACTTGGGTTCGGGAGGCTACACCTTC
>TRBJ2-3|16|TRBV6-6|-|-
CASSNTGTTSTDTQYF
TGTGCCAGCAGTAATACCGGGACCACTAGCACAGATACGCAGTATTTT
>TRBJ1-6|15|TRBV7-9|TRBD1|-
CASSGQVSYNSPLHF
TGTGCCAGCAGCGGACAGGTCTCCTATAATTCACCCCTCCACTTT
>TRBJ2-5|11|TRBV12-5|-|-
CASGLGETQYF
TGTGCTAGTGGTTTAGGAGAGACCCAGTACTTC
>TRBJ2-1|15|TRBV11-3|TRBD2|-
CASSWGLASYNEQFF
TGTGCCAGCAGCTGGGGACTAGCGTCCTACAATGAGCAGTTCTTC
>TRBJ2-7|14|TRBV5-1|-|-
CASSRGARSYEQYF
TGCGCCAGCAGCCGGGGGGCCCGGAGCTACGAGCAGTACTTC
>TRBJ1-1|13|TRBV28|-|-
CASSPPPGLGAFF
TGTGCCAGCAGTCCCCCCCCGGGGCTGGGAGCTTTCTTT
>TRBJ2-1|16|TRBV11-3|TRBD2|-
CASSLDALAALNEQFF
TGTGCCAGCAGCTTAGATGCACTAGCGGCCCTCAATGAGCAGTTCTTC
>TRBJ1-2|14|TRBV4-1|-|-
CASSQDEGVYGYTF
TGCGCCAGCAGCCAAGACGAGGGAGTCTATGGCTACACCTTC
>TRBJ2-7|13|TRBV9|-|-
CASSDGSSHEQYF
TGTGCCAGCAGCGATGGGTCTTCCCACGAGCAGTACTTC
>TRBJ1-1|13|TRBV6-5|-|-
CASSYEIMAEAFF
TGTGCCAGCAGTTACGAAATTATGGCTGAAGCTTTCTTT
>TRBJ2-3|14|TRBV4-3|-|once
CASSPSSGTDTQYF
TGCGCCAGCAGCCCTTCGAGCGGCACAGATACGCAGTATTTT
>TRBJ1-1|15|TRBV7-9|-|-
CASSLGSGPGTEAFF
TGTGCCAGCAGCTTAGGATCCGGGCCGGGGACTGAAGCTTTCTTT
>TRBJ1-1|13|TRBV18|TRBD1|-
CASSRGTGGEAFF
TGTGCCAGCTCACGGGGGACAGGTGGTGAAGCTTTCTTT
>TRBJ2-7|13|TRBV6-1|-|-
CASSEGLSYEQYF
TGTGCCAGCAGTGAAGGACTAAGCTACGAGCAGTACTTC
>TRBJ2-1|14|TRBV5-1|-|-
CASSLEEQYNEQFF
TGCGCCAGCAGCTTGGAGGAGCAGTACAATGAGCAGTTCTTC
>TRBJ2-3|13|TRBV11-1|-|-
CASRDPGTDTQYF
TGTGCCAGCCGGGATCCAGGCACAGATACGCAGTATTTT
>TRBJ1-5|14|TRBV2|-|-
CASTSKGRDQPQHF
TGTGCCAGCACGTCAAAGGGAAGAGATCAGCCCCAGCATTTT
>TRBJ1-2|13|TRBV19|-|-
CASRGWADYGYTF
TGTGCCAGTAGGGGTTGGGCCGACTATGGCTACACCTTC
>TRBJ1-1|14|TRBV7-3|-|-
CASSQIGADTEAFF
TGTGCCAGCAGCCAGATCGGGGCGGACACTGAAGCTTTCTTT
>TRBJ1-2|13|TRBV6-5|TRBD1|-
CASSNDRANGYTF
TGTGCCAGCAGTAACGACAGGGCGAATGGCTACACCTTC
>TRBJ1-2|13|TRBV6-5|TRBD1|few
CASSPTGNYGYTF
TGTGCCAGCAGCCCGACAGGGAACTATGGCTACACCTTC
>TRBJ2-2|16|TRBV7-2|TRBD2|-
CASSLKLAGGTGELFF
TGTGCCAGCAGCTTAAAACTAGCGGGGGGCACCGGGGAGCTGTTTTTT
>TRBJ2-1|14|TRBV9|-|-
CASSVPGTRDEQFF
TGTGCCAGCAGCGTACCCGGGACTCGGGATGAGCAGTTCTTC
>TRBJ2-7|13|TRBV10-3|TRBD1|-
CAISQGERGEQYF
TGTGCCATCAGCCAGGGGGAACGAGGCGAGCAGTACTTC
>TRBJ1-3|15|TRBV9|-|-
CASSVLGNSGNTIYF
TGTGCCAGCAGCGTATTGGGTAACTCTGGAAACACCATATATTTT
>TRBJ2-5|15|TRBV19|-|once
CASSQRTPRIETQYF
TGTGCCAGTAGTCAGAGGACTCCCCGGATAGAGACCCAGTACTTC
>TRBJ2-7|11|TRBV20-1|TRBD2|-
CSAERENEQYF
TGCAGTGCGGAGCGGGAGAACGAGCAGTACTTC
>TRBJ2-5|15|TRBV27|-|-
CASSQLRDIQETQYF
TGTGCCAGCAGTCAACTCCGGGACATCCAAGAGACCCAGTACTTC
>TRBJ1-2|15|TRBV5-3|-|-
CARSLGQALGYGYTF
TGTGCCAGAAGCTTGGGACAGGCCCTTGGCTATGGCTACACCTTC
>TRBJ1-2|11|TRBV6-6|-|-
CASSPDSGYTF
TGTGCCAGCAGTCCGGACTCTGGCTACACCTTC
>TRBJ2-3|16|TRBV7-3|-|-
CASSLNLAGPADTQYF
TGTGCCAGCAGCTTAAATTTGGCGGGCCCGGCAGATACGCAGTATTTT
>TRBJ2-7|15|TRBV28|-|-
CASSVGTFDSYEQYF
TGTGCCAGCAGTGTCGGGACTTTTGACTCCTACGAGCAGTACTTC
>TRBJ1-1|13|TRBV6-5|-|-
CASSPGGGTEAFF
TGTGCCAGCAGTCCAGGTGGGGGAACTGAAGCTTTCTTT
>TRBJ2-3|17|TRBV9|TRBD2|-
CASSGEMTSRFTDTQYF
TGTGCCAGCAGCGGGGAGATGACTAGCAGATTCACAGATACGCAGTATTTT
>TRBJ1-5|16|TRBV28|-|-
CASSPSGSVYNQPQHF
TGTGCCAGCAGTCCTTCAGGGTCGGTCTACAATCAGCCCCAGCATTTT
>TRBJ2-3|12|TRBV7-9|-|-
CASSLATDTQYF
TGTGCCAGCAGCCTCGCCACAGATACGCAGTATTTT
>TRBJ2-1|17|TRBV6-1|-|-
CASSEAAGTGGYNEQFF
TGTGCCAGCAGTGAAGCAGCGGGGACAGGCGGCTACAATGAGCAGTTCTTC